The rows below give T cell receptor beta chains drawn from one sample of a study of shared clonotypes between healthy human individuals. Data came from immunoSEQ multiplex PCR; TCRdb stores just in-frame clones and leaves some out. This table holds over 2 million clones, under 95% found once. The sequenced material came from naive CD4+ T cells from PBMCs. The origin of the receptors is a young man in good health. Some clones in this sample may be carry-over from other donors' samples. The CDR3 runs from the conserved cysteine through the conserved F or W. Each record gives: CDR3 DNA, CDR3 protein, D gene, V gene, J gene, clone size. D genes are given only for firm matches. For some rows the clone size is stated as once, few or many, or as a class when expanded; others skip it.

CDR3 DNA: TGTGCCAGCAGCTCGGGATCAGCGGTCTCTGAGCAGTTCTTC
CDR3 protein: CASSSGSAVSEQFF
D gene: NA
V gene: TRBV5-4
J gene: TRBJ2-1
clone size: NA

CDR3 DNA: TGTGCCAGCAGCTTGGGGGGGGCCACCTACGAGCAGTACTTC
CDR3 protein: CASSLGGATYEQYF
D gene: NA
V gene: TRBV5-6
J gene: TRBJ2-7
clone size: NA

CDR3 DNA: TGTGCCATCGCCCAAAGACTTGAAAAGTATGGCTACACCTTC
CDR3 protein: CAIAQRLEKYGYTF
D gene: NA
V gene: TRBV10-3
J gene: TRBJ1-2
clone size: NA

CDR3 DNA: TGTGCCAGCAGTGTATTCAGGGCGGCCCAGGGCAGCTCTGGGGCCAACGTCCTGACTTTC
CDR3 protein: CASSVFRAAQGSSGANVLTF
D gene: NA
V gene: TRBV6-1
J gene: TRBJ2-6
clone size: NA

CDR3 DNA: TGTGCCAGCAGCCTGAGTAGCGGTTACGAGCAGTACTTC
CDR3 protein: CASSLSSGYEQYF
D gene: NA
V gene: TRBV7-3
J gene: TRBJ2-7
clone size: NA

CDR3 DNA: TGCGCCAGCAGCCTTGGGGGCACCGCGAACACTGAAGCTTTCTTT
CDR3 protein: CASSLGGTANTEAFF
D gene: NA
V gene: TRBV5-1
J gene: TRBJ1-1
clone size: NA

CDR3 DNA: TGCAGCGTGGCAACTAGCCTCTCCTACAATGAGCAGTTCTTC
CDR3 protein: CSVATSLSYNEQFF
D gene: NA
V gene: TRBV29-1
J gene: TRBJ2-1
clone size: NA

CDR3 DNA: TGTGCCAGCAGCCACGCCGGGGGAAATGAGCAGTTCTTC
CDR3 protein: CASSHAGGNEQFF
D gene: NA
V gene: TRBV14
J gene: TRBJ2-1
clone size: NA

CDR3 DNA: TGTGCCAGCAGCCCCTCCGGGACAGGGGGATATTTT
CDR3 protein: CASSPSGTGGYF
D gene: TRBD1
V gene: TRBV11-2
J gene: TRBJ2-3
clone size: NA

CDR3 DNA: TGTGCCAGCAGCTTAAATAAGCGATTCTCAGATACGCAGTATTTT
CDR3 protein: CASSLNKRFSDTQYF
D gene: NA
V gene: TRBV7-3
J gene: TRBJ2-3
clone size: NA

CDR3 DNA: TGTGCCAGCAGCCCCAGGGACAGGGCAAACTATGGCTACACCTTC
CDR3 protein: CASSPRDRANYGYTF
D gene: TRBD1
V gene: TRBV7-2
J gene: TRBJ1-2
clone size: NA

CDR3 DNA: TGCGCCAGCAGCGCCGAAGGGGCAGGGCCGCGGATCTATGGCTACACCTTC
CDR3 protein: CASSAEGAGPRIYGYTF
D gene: NA
V gene: TRBV4-1
J gene: TRBJ1-2
clone size: NA

CDR3 DNA: TGCGCCAGCAGCCGGACAGGGCAAAGCTCCTACAATGAGCAGTTCTTC
CDR3 protein: CASSRTGQSSYNEQFF
D gene: TRBD1
V gene: TRBV5-1
J gene: TRBJ2-1
clone size: NA

CDR3 DNA: TGTGCCAGCACTTTTATAAACTACGAGCAGTACTTC
CDR3 protein: CASTFINYEQYF
D gene: NA
V gene: TRBV2
J gene: TRBJ2-7
clone size: NA

CDR3 DNA: TGTGCCAGCAGCTTAGAGGGACTAGCGGACCTGACACCTCACAATGAGCAGTTCTTC
CDR3 protein: CASSLEGLADLTPHNEQFF
D gene: TRBD2
V gene: TRBV11-1
J gene: TRBJ2-1
clone size: once

CDR3 DNA: TGTGCCAGCAGCTTGGTCCGGGCCGGGAACACTGAAGCTTTCTTT
CDR3 protein: CASSLVRAGNTEAFF
D gene: NA
V gene: TRBV5-4
J gene: TRBJ1-1
clone size: NA

CDR3 DNA: TGTGCCAGCAGTGGGGTTTTGGGACTAGCGGGAGTAATCCAAGAGACCCAGTACTTC
CDR3 protein: CASSGVLGLAGVIQETQYF
D gene: TRBD2
V gene: TRBV6-1
J gene: TRBJ2-5
clone size: NA

CDR3 DNA: TGTGCCAGTAGTACCTCCACCAGGGGACGCAATCAGCCCCAGCATTTT
CDR3 protein: CASSTSTRGRNQPQHF
D gene: NA
V gene: TRBV19
J gene: TRBJ1-5
clone size: once

CDR3 DNA: TGCAGCGTTGGGGTTAGGGAGACCCAGTACTTC
CDR3 protein: CSVGVRETQYF
D gene: NA
V gene: TRBV29-1
J gene: TRBJ2-5
clone size: NA

CDR3 DNA: TGTGCCAGCTCACCTGGCCCGGGACTAGCGGGTCCCGAGCAGTACTTC
CDR3 protein: CASSPGPGLAGPEQYF
D gene: TRBD2
V gene: TRBV18
J gene: TRBJ2-7
clone size: NA

CDR3 DNA: TGCGCCAGCAGCACCGGCCCAGGGGTTTCTGGCTACAATGAGCAGTTCTTC
CDR3 protein: CASSTGPGVSGYNEQFF
D gene: NA
V gene: TRBV5-1
J gene: TRBJ2-1
clone size: NA

CDR3 DNA: TGTGCCAGTAGTACCCTGACAGGGGCCTATAGCAATCAGCCCCAGCATTTT
CDR3 protein: CASSTLTGAYSNQPQHF
D gene: TRBD1
V gene: TRBV19
J gene: TRBJ1-5
clone size: NA

CDR3 DNA: TGTGCCAGCAGCGCCGGGACAGGGGTTGGAAACACCATATATTTT
CDR3 protein: CASSAGTGVGNTIYF
D gene: TRBD1
V gene: TRBV9
J gene: TRBJ1-3
clone size: NA

CDR3 DNA: TGTGCCAGCAGCTCGCAGTGGGCGGAAAGGGATGGCTACACCTTC
CDR3 protein: CASSSQWAERDGYTF
D gene: NA
V gene: TRBV7-9
J gene: TRBJ1-2
clone size: NA

CDR3 DNA: TGCGCCAGCAGCACGGGACAGGGCCAAGAGACCCAGTACTTC
CDR3 protein: CASSTGQGQETQYF
D gene: TRBD1
V gene: TRBV5-1
J gene: TRBJ2-5
clone size: NA

CDR3 DNA: TGTGCCAGCAGCTCCTCAAATGAAAAACTGTTTTTT
CDR3 protein: CASSSSNEKLFF
D gene: NA
V gene: TRBV7-9
J gene: TRBJ1-4
clone size: NA

CDR3 DNA: TGTGCCAGCAGTTTACCCAGCGGAGCCTACAATGAGCAGTTCTTC
CDR3 protein: CASSLPSGAYNEQFF
D gene: NA
V gene: TRBV27
J gene: TRBJ2-1
clone size: NA

CDR3 DNA: TGTGCCAGCAGTGACGGTGATGTTGCAACTAATGAAAAACTGTTTTTT
CDR3 protein: CASSDGDVATNEKLFF
D gene: NA
V gene: TRBV2
J gene: TRBJ1-4
clone size: NA

CDR3 DNA: TGTGCCAGCAGTGAACAGGGGGCCCTCAACACCGGGGAGCTGTTTTTT
CDR3 protein: CASSEQGALNTGELFF
D gene: TRBD1
V gene: TRBV25-1
J gene: TRBJ2-2
clone size: NA

CDR3 DNA: TGCAGCGTTAAGGCAGGGGAAGAGACCCAGTACTTC
CDR3 protein: CSVKAGEETQYF
D gene: NA
V gene: TRBV29-1
J gene: TRBJ2-5
clone size: NA

CDR3 DNA: TGCGCCAGCAGCTCGAACGGCAGGGGGGATGAAAAACTGTTTTTT
CDR3 protein: CASSSNGRGDEKLFF
D gene: TRBD1
V gene: TRBV5-1
J gene: TRBJ1-4
clone size: NA

CDR3 DNA: TGCGCCAGCAGTGAGCCAACTAGCGGGAGCAATGAGCAGTTCTTC
CDR3 protein: CASSEPTSGSNEQFF
D gene: TRBD2
V gene: TRBV10-2
J gene: TRBJ2-1
clone size: NA

CDR3 DNA: TGTGCCAGCAGCCAAGAAGGCCCCCGACTAGCGGGAGGGCCAACCGCAGATACGCAGTATTTT
CDR3 protein: CASSQEGPRLAGGPTADTQYF
D gene: TRBD2
V gene: TRBV4-2
J gene: TRBJ2-3
clone size: NA

CDR3 DNA: TGTGCCAGCTTCGGTCCCTTCTATGGCTACACCTTC
CDR3 protein: CASFGPFYGYTF
D gene: NA
V gene: TRBV5-8
J gene: TRBJ1-2
clone size: NA

CDR3 DNA: TGCAGTGCTAAGGGACGGCATGAGCAGTTCTTC
CDR3 protein: CSAKGRHEQFF
D gene: NA
V gene: TRBV20-1
J gene: TRBJ2-1
clone size: NA

CDR3 DNA: TGTGCCAGCAGCTACGACTTGACAGTCGAGCAGTACTTC
CDR3 protein: CASSYDLTVEQYF
D gene: NA
V gene: TRBV7-2
J gene: TRBJ2-7
clone size: NA

CDR3 DNA: TGTGCCAGTAGTATGGTCTCCTATGGCTACACCTTC
CDR3 protein: CASSMVSYGYTF
D gene: NA
V gene: TRBV19
J gene: TRBJ1-2
clone size: NA

CDR3 DNA: TGTGCCAGCAGCAAGAATACGGGACTTCTCGGGTTTGATACGCAGTATTTT
CDR3 protein: CASSKNTGLLGFDTQYF
D gene: NA
V gene: TRBV7-2
J gene: TRBJ2-3
clone size: NA

CDR3 DNA: TGTGCCAGCAGAGCCAATGAGCCACTGACTAGCACAGATACGCAGTATTTT
CDR3 protein: CASRANEPLTSTDTQYF
D gene: NA
V gene: TRBV28
J gene: TRBJ2-3
clone size: NA

CDR3 DNA: TGCAGCGTTGAAGGGAGTTCAGGGCAGCCCCAGCATTTT
CDR3 protein: CSVEGSSGQPQHF
D gene: NA
V gene: TRBV29-1
J gene: TRBJ1-5
clone size: NA

CDR3 DNA: TGTGCCAGCAGCCGGGGAGGGGAACTAAACGAGCAGTACTTC
CDR3 protein: CASSRGGELNEQYF
D gene: TRBD2
V gene: TRBV7-9
J gene: TRBJ2-7
clone size: NA

CDR3 DNA: TGTGCCAGCAGCGTAGAACAGGGGAGTAGCAATGAGCAGTTCTTC
CDR3 protein: CASSVEQGSSNEQFF
D gene: TRBD1
V gene: TRBV9
J gene: TRBJ2-1
clone size: NA

CDR3 DNA: TGTGCCAGCAGTTACCTGGGAGAGAACTATGGCTACACCTTC
CDR3 protein: CASSYLGENYGYTF
D gene: NA
V gene: TRBV6-6
J gene: TRBJ1-2
clone size: NA

CDR3 DNA: TGTGCCAGCGGAAGGGGCACCGGGGAGCTGTTTTTT
CDR3 protein: CASGRGTGELFF
D gene: NA
V gene: TRBV6-7
J gene: TRBJ2-2
clone size: NA

CDR3 DNA: TGTGCCAGCAGCTTAGCGGGGGAGACAGATACGCAGTATTTT
CDR3 protein: CASSLAGETDTQYF
D gene: TRBD2
V gene: TRBV7-3
J gene: TRBJ2-3
clone size: NA

CDR3 DNA: TGTGCCAGTCGAATAGCGGGAGGGCCCAATGAGCAGTTCTTC
CDR3 protein: CASRIAGGPNEQFF
D gene: TRBD2
V gene: TRBV19
J gene: TRBJ2-1
clone size: NA

CDR3 DNA: TGTGCCAGCAGTCCGCGAAATCCGACAGGAACCTACGAGCAGTACTTC
CDR3 protein: CASSPRNPTGTYEQYF
D gene: NA
V gene: TRBV28
J gene: TRBJ2-7
clone size: NA

CDR3 DNA: TGTGCCAGCAGCCGCTTAGAGGGTAGGGATTCACCCCTCCACTTT
CDR3 protein: CASSRLEGRDSPLHF
D gene: NA
V gene: TRBV7-2
J gene: TRBJ1-6
clone size: NA